The present T cell receptor (beta chain) was sequenced within a study of T cell repertoires in cytomegalovirus infection. Study details: Recently identified HLA-C-restricted CMV epitopes and well-studied HLA-B-restricted CMV epitopes were used by the study. Indications of both CMV infection and matching HLA type were provided by public TCR beta signatures.

Study-level results: Accumulated public TCR beta family frequency recognized individuals carrying CMV together with the relevant HLA. Predominance within the ex vivo response was attributable to HLA-C-restricted CMV-specific TCR beta clonotypes.

On this clonotype itself: The target antigen is unknown.

TCRdb re-called the reads through MiXCR, storing one row per CDR3 protein. The sample consists of 20,000 to 30,000 distinct CDR3 sequences, 20% to 25% of them appearing once. V was trimmed by 5 bases and J by 5 bases, leaving 16 bases between them. Germline lookup yields CDR1 SEHNR and CDR2 FQNEAQ (reference sequence). CDR3 length equals 15 residues. The chain links TRBV7-9 to TRBJ2-4, with D possibly matching TRBD2 (5 bases). The clonotype originates from a human donor in good health (CMV status not recorded). Some clones in this sample may be carry-over from other donors' samples. The sample here was CD8+ T cells from cultured PBMCs, taken from culture after CMV antigen stimulation. The CDR3 here is CASSRPGDGENIQYF. In DNA form, the CDR3 reads TGTGCCAGCAGCCGTCCCGGGGATGGCGAAAACATTCAGTACTTC.